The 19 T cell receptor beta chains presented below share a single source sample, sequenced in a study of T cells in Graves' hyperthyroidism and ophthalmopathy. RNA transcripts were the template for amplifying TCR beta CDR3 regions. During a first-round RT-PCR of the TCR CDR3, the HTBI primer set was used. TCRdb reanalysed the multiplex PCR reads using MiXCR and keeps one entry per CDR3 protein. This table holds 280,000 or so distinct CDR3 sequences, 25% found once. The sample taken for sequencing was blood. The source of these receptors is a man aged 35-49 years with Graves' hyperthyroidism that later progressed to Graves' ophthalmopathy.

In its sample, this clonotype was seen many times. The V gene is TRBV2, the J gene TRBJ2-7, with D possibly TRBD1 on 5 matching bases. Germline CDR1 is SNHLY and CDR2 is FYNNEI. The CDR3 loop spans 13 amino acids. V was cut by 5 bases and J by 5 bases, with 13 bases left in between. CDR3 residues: CASSLQGANEQYF. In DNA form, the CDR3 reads TGTGCCAGCAGTCTTCAGGGTGCAAACGAGCAGTACTTC.

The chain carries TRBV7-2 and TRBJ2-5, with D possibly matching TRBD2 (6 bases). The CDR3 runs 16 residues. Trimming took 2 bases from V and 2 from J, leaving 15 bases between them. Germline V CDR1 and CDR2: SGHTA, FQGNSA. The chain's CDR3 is CASSLPGSIRQETQYF. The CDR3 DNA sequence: TGTGCCAGCAGCTTACCCGGGAGCATACGACAAGAGACCCAGTACTTC.

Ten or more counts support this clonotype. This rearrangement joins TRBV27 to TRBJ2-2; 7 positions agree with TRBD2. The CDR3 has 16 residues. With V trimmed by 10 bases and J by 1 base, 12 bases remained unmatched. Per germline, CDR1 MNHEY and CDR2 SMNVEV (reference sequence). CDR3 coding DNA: TGTGCCACCCTCGCAAGGCTAGCGGTGAACACCGGGGAGCTGTTTTTT. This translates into CATLARLAVNTGELFF.

The CDR3 is CASNQDRVGNQPQHF. Written as DNA, the CDR3 is TGTGCCAGCAACCAGGACAGGGTGGGTAATCAGCCCCAGCATTTT. The chain recombines TRBV6-2 or TRBV6-3 with TRBJ1-5; 8 bases are a match to TRBD1. The CDR3 sequence is 15 residues long. V dropped 7 bases and J dropped 4; count of bases not matched to a gene: 9. Germline CDR1 and CDR2: MNHEY and SVGEGT.

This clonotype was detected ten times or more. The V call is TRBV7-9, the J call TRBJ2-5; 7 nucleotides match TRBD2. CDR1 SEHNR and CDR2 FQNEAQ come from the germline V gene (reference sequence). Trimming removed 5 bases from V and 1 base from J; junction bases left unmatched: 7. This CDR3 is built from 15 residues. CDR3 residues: CASSRNPSGQETQYF. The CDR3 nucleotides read TGTGCCAGCAGCCGTAATCCTAGCGGCCAAGAGACCCAGTACTTC. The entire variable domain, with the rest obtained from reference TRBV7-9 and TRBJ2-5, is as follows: DTGVSQNPRHKITKRGQNVTFRCDPISEHNRLYWYRQTLGQGPEFLTYFQNEAQLEKSRLLSDRFSAERPKGSFSTLEIQRTEQGDSAMYLCASSRNPSGQETQYFGPGTRLLVL.

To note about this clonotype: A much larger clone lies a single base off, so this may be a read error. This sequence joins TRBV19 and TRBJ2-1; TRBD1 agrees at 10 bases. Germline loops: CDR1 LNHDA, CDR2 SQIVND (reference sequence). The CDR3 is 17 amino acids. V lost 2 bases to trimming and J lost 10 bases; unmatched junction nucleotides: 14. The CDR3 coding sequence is TGTGCCAGTAGTATAAGGGTGTCGGGGACAGGGGCCTACGAGCAGTTCTTC. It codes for CASSIRVSGTGAYEQFF.

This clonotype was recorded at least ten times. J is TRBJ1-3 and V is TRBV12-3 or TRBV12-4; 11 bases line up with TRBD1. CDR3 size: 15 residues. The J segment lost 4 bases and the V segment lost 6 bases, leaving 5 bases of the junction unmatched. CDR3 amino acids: CASSRGQGAGNTIYF. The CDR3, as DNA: TGTGCCAGCAGCCGCGGACAGGGGGCAGGAAACACCATATATTTT.

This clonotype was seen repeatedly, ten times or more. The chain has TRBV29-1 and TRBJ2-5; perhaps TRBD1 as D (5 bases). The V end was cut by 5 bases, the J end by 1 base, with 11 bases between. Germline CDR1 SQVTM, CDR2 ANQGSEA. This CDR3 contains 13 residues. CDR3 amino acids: CSVRPGFQETQYF. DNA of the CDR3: TGCAGCGTTCGACCAGGGTTCCAAGAGACCCAGTACTTC.

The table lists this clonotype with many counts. The CDR3 coding sequence is TGTGCCAGCAGTGTGATGACCCCACCCCTCCACTTT. Its translation is CASSVMTPPLHF. The V call is TRBV2, the J call TRBJ1-6; no definite D call. V lost 4 bases, J lost 11 bases, and 9 bases lay in between. CDR1 is SNHLY and CDR2 is FYNNEI in the germline V gene. The CDR3 has 12 residues.

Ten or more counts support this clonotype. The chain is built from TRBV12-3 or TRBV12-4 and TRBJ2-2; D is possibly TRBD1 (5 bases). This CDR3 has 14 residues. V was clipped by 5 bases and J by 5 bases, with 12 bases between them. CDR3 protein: CASSMTELTGELFF. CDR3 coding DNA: TGTGCCAGCAGTATGACAGAACTAACCGGGGAGCTGTTTTTT.

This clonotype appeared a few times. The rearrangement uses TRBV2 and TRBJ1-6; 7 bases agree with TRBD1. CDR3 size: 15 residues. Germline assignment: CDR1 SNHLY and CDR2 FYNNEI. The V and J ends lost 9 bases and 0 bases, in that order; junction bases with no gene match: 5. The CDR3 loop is CARPTGSSYNSPLHF. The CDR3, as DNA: TGTGCCAGACCGACAGGGAGCTCCTATAATTCACCCCTCCACTTT.

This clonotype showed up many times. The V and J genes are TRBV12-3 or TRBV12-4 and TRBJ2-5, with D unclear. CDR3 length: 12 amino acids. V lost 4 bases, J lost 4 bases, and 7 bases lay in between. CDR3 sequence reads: CASSWAGETQYF. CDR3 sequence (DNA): TGTGCCAGCAGTTGGGCTGGAGAGACCCAGTACTTC.

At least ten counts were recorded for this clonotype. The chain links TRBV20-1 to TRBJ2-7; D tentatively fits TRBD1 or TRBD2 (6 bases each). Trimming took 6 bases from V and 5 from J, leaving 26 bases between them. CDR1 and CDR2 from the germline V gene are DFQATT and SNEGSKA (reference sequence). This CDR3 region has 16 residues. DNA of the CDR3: TGCAGTGCACTCAACCCAACAGGGAGGTTACCCCACGAGCAGTACTTC. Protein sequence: CSALNPTGRLPHEQYF.

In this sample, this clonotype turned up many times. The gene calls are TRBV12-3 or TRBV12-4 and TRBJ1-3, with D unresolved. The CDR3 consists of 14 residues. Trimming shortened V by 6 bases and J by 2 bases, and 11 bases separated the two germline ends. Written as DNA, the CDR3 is TGTGCCAGCAGCACGAGGGTCCCTGGAAACACCATATATTTT. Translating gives CASSTRVPGNTIYF.

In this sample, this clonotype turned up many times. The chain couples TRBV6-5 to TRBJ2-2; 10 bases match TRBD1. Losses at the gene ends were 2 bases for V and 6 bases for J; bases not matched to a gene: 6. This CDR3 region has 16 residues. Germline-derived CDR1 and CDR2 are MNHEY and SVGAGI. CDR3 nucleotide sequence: TGTGCCAGCAGTTACGGACAGGGGGGAGTCTCCGGGGAGCTGTTTTTT. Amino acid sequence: CASSYGQGGVSGELFF.

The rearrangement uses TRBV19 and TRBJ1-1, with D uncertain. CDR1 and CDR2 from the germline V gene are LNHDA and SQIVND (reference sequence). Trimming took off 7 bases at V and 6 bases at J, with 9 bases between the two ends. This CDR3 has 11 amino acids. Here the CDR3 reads CASKSFAEAFF. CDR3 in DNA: TGTGCCAGTAAAAGTTTTGCTGAAGCTTTCTTT.

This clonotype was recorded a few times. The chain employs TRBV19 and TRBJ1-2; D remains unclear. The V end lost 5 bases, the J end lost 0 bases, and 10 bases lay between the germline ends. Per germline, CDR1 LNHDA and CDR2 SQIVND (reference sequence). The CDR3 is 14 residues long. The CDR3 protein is CASSPWPPNYGYTF. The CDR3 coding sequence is TGTGCCAGTAGTCCCTGGCCTCCTAACTATGGCTACACCTTC.

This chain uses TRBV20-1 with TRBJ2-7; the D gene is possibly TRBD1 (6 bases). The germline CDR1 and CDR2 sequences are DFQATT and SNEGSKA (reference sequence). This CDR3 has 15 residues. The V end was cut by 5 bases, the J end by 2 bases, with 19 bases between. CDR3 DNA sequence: TGCAGTGCTCGGGCCGCTGACAGGCCTACCTACGAGCAGTACTTC. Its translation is CSARAADRPTYEQYF.

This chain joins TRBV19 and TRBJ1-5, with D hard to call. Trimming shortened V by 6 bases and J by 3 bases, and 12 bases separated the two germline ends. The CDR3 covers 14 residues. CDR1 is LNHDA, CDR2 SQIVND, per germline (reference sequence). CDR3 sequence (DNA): TGTGCCAGTAGGACGGACGGGAACAATCAGCCCCAGCATTTT. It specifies CASRTDGNNQPQHF.